The entry that follows covers one TCR beta chain sequence. The sample comes from a study of sequential checkpoint blockade in melanoma. The overall study: Both treatment sequences were followed by maintenance nivolumab.

The treatment denotes: randomized to nivolumab then ipilimumab (arm A) or the reverse (arm B). Patients had received no earlier DNA-damaging chemotherapy. Live CD3+CD8+ CD19− CD56− cells were sorted from PBMCs. The V end was cut by 0 bases, the J end by 3 bases, with 6 bases between. Germline V gene sequence: CDR1 GTSNPN, CDR2 SVGIG (reference sequence). CDR3 length equals 13 residues. TCRdb's copy holds only in-frame clones and misses some; the assay was immunoSEQ multiplex PCR. The table shows tens of thousands of clones, with 85% to 90% occurring only once. Sequencing was performed on CD8+ T cells sorted from blood (inferred from file names), taken from a patient given nivolumab and ipilimumab in sequence. The chain joins TRBV30 to TRBJ2-1, with unresolved D. The receptor was derived from a human donor with melanoma. CDR3 sequence (DNA): TGTGCCTGGAGTGTACTGGTCTACAATGAGCAGTTCTTC. Amino acid sequence: CAWSVLVYNEQFF.